This T cell receptor beta chain is from a study of blood T cell repertoires in COVID-19. Overall study context: The samples span acute and convalescent COVID-19 from the United States, Italy and Spain.

Source study methods: Reference gene primer amplification in the assay estimated nucleated cell counts. Sequencing was performed with immunoSEQ multiplex PCR; in TCRdb, only in-frame clones are kept and a portion is missing. From that table come the V and J calls and clone size; the DNA was used to work out D and trimming. The table shows around 68,000 clones, with approximately 93% occurring only once. The source of this sequence is a man in his 70s with active COVID-19. The specimen sequenced was peripheral blood.

CDR3 loop: CASSQAGGNNYGYTF. In DNA form, the CDR3 reads TGTGCCAGCAGCCAAGCAGGGGGCAATAACTATGGCTACACCTTC. V gene TRBV4-2 combines with J gene TRBJ1-2; 8 bases agree with TRBD1. J was trimmed by 1 base and V by 1 base; bases with no gene match: 2. Germline CDR1 LGHNA, CDR2 YNFKEQ. This CDR3 spans 15 amino acids.